Shown below are 23 T cell receptor beta chains from a single sample sequenced in a study of shared clonotypes between healthy human individuals (dated by TCRdb to about 2020). The library was made by the immunoSEQ multiplex PCR assay. TCRdb retrieved this table from immuneACCESS and kept in-frame rearrangements only. Not all clones are present; in checked studies, unresolved V genes account for under half, and no reason is known for the remainder. This sample has approximately 710,000 clones in its table, and about 92% of those were observed once. The ten largest account for 30% to 35% of the sample. Sequences were obtained from memory CD8+ T cells from PBMCs. The cell subset or site label corresponds to: CD45RO+ cells pooled with CCR7-negative TemRA cells. These receptors originate from a young man in good health. Some clones in this sample may be carry-over from other donors' samples.

This rearrangement joins TRBV4-3 to TRBJ2-4; D unclear. There are 14 residues in the CDR3. The ends were cut back, 6 bases at V and 1 base at J, with 10 bases in the middle. CDR1 is LGHNA and CDR2 is YSLEER in the germline V gene. This chain's CDR3 is CASSPGSAKNIQYF. In DNA form, the CDR3 reads TGCGCCAGCAGTCCGGGCAGCGCCAAAAACATTCAGTACTTC.

This chain uses TRBV7-8 with TRBJ2-1, with D hard to call. This CDR3 has 15 amino acids. Germline-derived CDR1 and CDR2 are SGHVS and FQNEAQ. With 6 bases removed from V and 0 bases from J, the gap between germline ends came to 12 bases. The CDR3 bases are TGTGCCAGCAGAGTTCGGTTAAGCTCCTACAATGAGCAGTTCTTC. Residues: CASRVRLSSYNEQFF.

The chain employs TRBV29-1 and TRBJ2-7; no reliable D call. CDR3 size: 13 residues. Trimming removed 2 bases at V and 2 bases at J, with 10 bases between. CDR1 is SQVTM and CDR2 is ANQGSEA in the germline V gene. The CDR3 DNA follows: TGCAGCGTTGAAATGGGTAACCCCTACGAGCAGTACTTC. It codes for CSVEMGNPYEQYF.

CDR3 loop: CASSLYRGNTIYF. The CDR3 DNA sequence: TGTGCCAGCAGCTTATACCGTGGAAACACCATATATTTT. The rearrangement joins TRBV7-3 to TRBJ1-3, with D unresolved. The V gene's germline CDR1 is SGHTA and CDR2 FQGTGA. With 2 bases removed from V and 3 bases from J, the gap between germline ends came to 5 bases. The CDR3 sequence is 13 residues long.

This clone was detected a few times. This chain uses TRBV4-2 with TRBJ1-2; a weak D match, TRBD1 (5 bases). The V gene lost 0 bases and the J gene lost 2 bases, with 13 bases spanning the gap. Germline loops: CDR1 LGHNA, CDR2 YNFKEQ. The CDR3 loop spans 16 amino acids. The CDR3 region is CASSQEGTAPNYGYTF. The CDR3 DNA follows: TGTGCCAGCAGCCAAGAGGGGACCGCCCCCAACTATGGCTACACCTTC.

This rearrangement joins TRBV28 to TRBJ2-7, with D perhaps given as TRBD1 or TRBD2 (5 bases each). V shed 3 bases and J shed 6 bases, with 18 bases lying between them. CDR1 and CDR2 from the germline V gene are MDHEN and SYDVKM. This CDR3 spans 15 amino acids. The CDR3 here is CASSFGAPKEAEQYF. As DNA, the CDR3 is TGTGCCAGCAGTTTCGGGGCACCGAAGGAGGCCGAGCAGTACTTC.

The CDR3 sequence: CASSLGIGRDSYEQYF. The CDR3 nucleotides read TGTGCCAGCAGCTTAGGGATCGGGAGGGACTCCTACGAGCAGTACTTC. V usage is TRBV11-2 and J usage is TRBJ2-7; TRBD2 agrees at 8 bases. The germline V gene encodes CDR1 SGHAT and CDR2 FQNNGV. The CDR3 consists of 16 residues. Trimming took 1 base from V and 0 from J; bases not matched to a gene: 5.

The chain is built from TRBV28 and TRBJ2-6; 9 bases align to TRBD1. Germline CDR1 and CDR2: MDHEN and SYDVKM. The CDR3 length is 20 residues. Losses at the gene ends were 5 bases for V and 0 bases for J; bases not matched to a gene: 14. CDR3 loop: CASSKTLRDRAYSGANVLTF. The CDR3 DNA reads TGTGCCAGCAGTAAAACCCTCCGGGACAGGGCTTACTCTGGGGCCAACGTCCTGACTTTC.

The gene calls are TRBV9 and TRBJ1-1; the D gene is possibly TRBD1 (6 bases). Trimming stripped 0 bases from V and 1 base from J, with 13 bases between. CDR1 SGDLS and CDR2 YYNGEE come from the germline V gene. The CDR3 totals 16 residues. The DNA of the CDR3 is TGTGCCAGCAGCGTAGACGGGGGCTTGGGGAACACTGAAGCTTTCTTT. Its translation is CASSVDGGLGNTEAFF.

This clone occurred once. This CDR3 is also generated by other DNA sequences in the sample. The chain has TRBV27 and TRBJ2-7, with 8 bases identical to TRBD1. The CDR3 has 15 residues. Germline V gene lookup returns CDR1 MNHEY and CDR2 SMNVEV (reference sequence). Germline trimming cut 2 bases from V and 3 bases from J; bases unmatched to any gene: 6. CDR3 coding DNA: TGTGCCAGCAGTTTACGCGGACAGGGTTTCTACGAGCAGTACTTC. Translation: CASSLRGQGFYEQYF.

The chain employs TRBV10-1 and TRBJ2-1; 7 bases fit TRBD2. The CDR3 runs 19 residues. V trimming: 4 bases; J trimming: 0 bases; junction bases outside the gene matches: 15. The germline V gene encodes CDR1 WNHNN and CDR2 SYGVQD (reference sequence). CDR3 loop: CASSAAYGLAANSYNEQFF. DNA for the CDR3: TGCGCCAGCAGTGCCGCGTATGGGCTAGCGGCAAACTCCTACAATGAGCAGTTCTTC.

V usage is TRBV4-3 and J usage is TRBJ2-7; 8 nucleotides match TRBD2. Trimming took 2 bases from V and 4 from J; bases not matched to a gene: 10. Germline V gene lookup returns CDR1 LGHNA and CDR2 YSLEER. There are 16 residues in the CDR3. The CDR3 region has the DNA TGCGCCAGCAGCCAATTTTGGGCGGGAGGACAGTACGAGCAGTACTTC. This translates into CASSQFWAGGQYEQYF.

This chain joins TRBV5-8 and TRBJ1-1; unclear D gene. This CDR3 has 16 amino acids. Per the germline V gene, CDR1 is SGHTS and CDR2 is YDEGEE. Trimming left V 2 bases short and J 1 base short, with 15 bases between. CDR3 region: CASSLRAGSSNTEAFF. The DNA for the CDR3 is TGTGCCAGCAGCTTACGAGCCGGGTCTTCGAACACTGAAGCTTTCTTT.

Only one count was recorded for this clone. J is TRBJ2-3 and V is TRBV18; TRBD2 agrees at 7 bases. Germline V lookup: CDR1 KGHSH, CDR2 LQKENI. V trimming: 3 bases; J trimming: 4 bases; junction bases outside the gene matches: 7. The length of the CDR3 is 15 residues. The CDR3 DNA follows: TGTGCCAGCTCACCCCGGGACTATCTCCCAGATACGCAGTATTTT. Amino acid sequence: CASSPRDYLPDTQYF. The variable domain in full, completed from reference TRBV18 and TRBJ2-3, reads NAGVMQNPRHLVRRRGQEARLRCSPMKGHSHVYWYRQLPEEGLKFMVYLQKENIIDESGMPKERFSAEFPKEGPSILRIQQVVRGDSAAYFCASSPRDYLPDTQYFGPGTRLTVL.

The chain links TRBV28 to TRBJ2-2; 8 bases agree with TRBD2. This CDR3 has 16 residues. From germline, CDR1 is MDHEN and CDR2 SYDVKM. V shed 2 bases and J 3 bases; nucleotides not matched to a gene: 5. CDR3 loop: CASSLDGGRHTGELFF. CDR3 coding DNA: TGTGCCAGCAGTTTAGATGGCGGGAGGCACACCGGGGAGCTGTTTTTT.

J is TRBJ2-5 and V is TRBV15; 9 bases match TRBD1. This CDR3 region has 13 residues. V was clipped by 9 bases and J by 2 bases; unmatched bases: 4. From germline, CDR1 is LNHNV and CDR2 YYDKDF (reference sequence). The DNA of the CDR3 is TGTGCCACAGTAGACAGGGGGCAAGAGACCCAGTACTTC. Translated: CATVDRGQETQYF.

The chain joins TRBV29-1 to TRBJ2-3; 7 nucleotides match TRBD1. V shed 7 bases, J shed 2 bases, and the junction held 9 bases outside the gene matches. The CDR3 is 14 amino acids. The V gene's germline CDR1 is SQVTM and CDR2 ANQGSEA. The CDR3 DNA is TGCAGCGAAAGGACAGGAACACTCACAGATACGCAGTATTTT. This sequence encodes CSERTGTLTDTQYF.

The rearrangement uses TRBV11-2 and TRBJ1-1, with a tentative D call TRBD1 (5 bases). The ends were cut back, 1 base at V and 1 base at J, with 13 bases in the middle. The CDR3 sequence is 16 residues long. The germline V gene has CDR1 SGHAT and CDR2 FQNNGV. CDR3 sequence: CASSLVRDSRNTEAFF. CDR3 DNA: TGTGCCAGCAGCTTAGTGAGGGACTCCAGGAACACTGAAGCTTTCTTT. Full variable domain (rest looked up from reference TRBV11-2 and TRBJ1-1): EAGVAQSPRYKIIEKRQSVAFWCNPISGHATLYWYQQILGQGPKLLIQFQNNGVVDDSQLPKDRFSAERLKGVDSTLKIQPAKLEDSAVYLCASSLVRDSRNTEAFFGQGTRLTVV.

This clone came up once. The rearrangement uses TRBV7-9 and TRBJ1-2; no firm D call. Germline V gene lookup returns CDR1 SEHNR and CDR2 FQNEAQ (reference sequence). The CDR3 extends over 12 amino acids. V was trimmed by 3 bases and J by 5 bases, leaving 7 bases between them. The CDR3 reads CASSFGEYGYTF. The CDR3 bases are TGTGCCAGCAGCTTTGGCGAGTATGGCTACACCTTC.

The chain combines TRBV19 with TRBJ2-1; TRBD2 matches at 7 bases. The trim removed 1 base at V and 4 bases at J, leaving 4 bases unmatched. The CDR3 runs to 15 residues. CDR1 is LNHDA and CDR2 is SQIVND in the germline V gene (reference sequence). CDR3 nucleotide sequence: TGTGCCAGTAGTATAGGGGGACTACTGTACAATGAGCAGTTCTTC. Amino acid sequence: CASSIGGLLYNEQFF.

The chain combines TRBV23-1 with TRBJ2-5, with 11 bases aligning to TRBD1. TRBV23-1 is reported as an ORF; its role is uncertain. Trimming took 4 bases from V and 10 from J; bases not matched to a gene: 11. This CDR3 comprises 15 residues. CDR3 region: CASSLTDRGPVNQYF. CDR3 coding DNA: TGCGCCAGCAGTCTTACGGACAGGGGGCCCGTGAACCAGTACTTC.

The chain couples TRBV27 to TRBJ1-2; TRBD1 matches at 8 bases. This CDR3 region has 15 residues. The germline CDR1 and CDR2 sequences are MNHEY and SMNVEV (reference sequence). The ends lost 3 bases at V and 2 bases at J; junction bases unmatched: 5. The CDR3 sequence: CASSFGQGANYGYTF. CDR3 bases: TGTGCCAGCAGTTTCGGGCAGGGGGCCAACTATGGCTACACCTTC.

The chain links TRBV7-9 to TRBJ2-5; 10 bases are shared with TRBD2. The ends lost 5 bases at V and 5 bases at J; junction bases unmatched: 11. The CDR3 spans 16 residues. The germline V gene has CDR1 SEHNR and CDR2 FQNEAQ (reference sequence). The CDR3 DNA reads as TGTGCCAGCAGCATACCGGGACTAGCGATCTCTGAGACCCAGTACTTC. It encodes CASSIPGLAISETQYF.